This TCR beta chain was documented in a study of T cell responses to AZD1222 COVID-19 vaccine. The assay was immunoSEQ multiplex PCR, and TCRdb's table has in-frame clones only and misses some. Of 90,000 to 150,000 clones in the sample, around 85% were seen once. Looked up from germline, CDR1 is SGHDT and CDR2 is YYEEEE. This CDR3 has 14 residues. Study-level points and caveats: Spike-specific TCR breadth and depth both grew after two AZD1222 doses. Donors were chiefly white British, with a greater number of females, and clonal diversity was perhaps underestimated. Regions 160-218 and 743-854 held dominance among vaccine-associated CD4 TCRs, which spanned spike.

As regards this clone: Its antigen is not known. At one end the junction does not follow the germline gene, possibly because of a read error.

The genes are TRBV5-6 and TRBJ2-7; D may be TRBD1 (6 bases). The source is an adult in good health. Source: peripheral blood, taken on day 0 of AZD1222 vaccination. CDR3 coding DNA: TGTGCCAGCAGCCAAGGTTATATACAGGGAAGTATCTTCTTC. This encodes CASSQGYIQGSIFF. The full variable domain, rest sourced from reference TRBV5-6 and TRBJ2-7, is DAGVTQSPTHLIKTRGQQVTLRCSPKSGHDTVSWYQQALGQGPQFIFQYYEEEERQRGNFPDRFSGHQFPNYSSELNVNALLLGDSALYLCASSQGYIQGSIFFGPGTRLTVT.